The sample holds one count of the clone carrying this T cell receptor (beta chain). This sample was taken from a study of blood T cell repertoires in COVID-19. Study as a whole: The United States, Italy and Spain provided the acute and convalescent COVID-19 samples. Sources were T cells, B-cell-depleted T cells, or PBMCs; the material itself was cDNA or gDNA.

V lost 4 bases and J 4 bases, leaving 17 bases between the germline ends. The germline gives CDR1 SNHLY, CDR2 FYNNEI. The CDR3 is made up of 15 amino acids. Original processing notes: Nucleated cell number was recorded as an estimate derived from reference gene primer amplification. The repertoire was sequenced with immunoSEQ multiplex PCR; TCRdb's copy has only in-frame clones and lacks some. The D gene and trimming were derived from the DNA, and the V and J assignments and clone size from that table. The sample lists 200,000 to 250,000 clones; about nine tenths were seen once. The chain has TRBV2 and TRBJ2-7; TRBD2 is a possible D gene (7 bases). The receptor was derived from a man aged 25-45 years who had recovered from COVID-19. The material sequenced was peripheral blood. This CDR3 is CASSVGGGGFYEQYF. In nucleotides, the CDR3 is TGTGCCAGCAGTGTTGGCGGGGGCGGCTTTTACGAGCAGTACTTC.